The clone carrying this T cell receptor (beta chain) was found many times. Its antigen is undetermined. Next came a second PCR, run for roughly 6 to 11 cycles, which used a sample-barcoded 5' primer along with a J-beta primer mix. From the 5' RACE reads, TCRdb called clonotypes with MiXCR, one entry per CDR3 protein. Found here are approximately 690,000 distinct CDR3 sequences, 40% to 45% of them singletons; the top ten hold around 30%. The data stem from a study of blood T cells in healthy people across ages. Notes on the study in general: Per-million-T-cell TCR beta diversity fell roughly linearly with age.

Germline V gene data show CDR1 as LGHNA and CDR2 as YSLEER. V was cut by 0 bases and J by 8 bases, with 11 bases left in between. The length of the CDR3 is 14 residues. The gene calls are TRBV4-3 and TRBJ2-1; perhaps TRBD1 as D (6 bases). This sequence originates from a man at least 80 years old in good health. Sequencing was performed on blood. CDR3 amino acids: CASSQDWGPDEQFF. Here the CDR3 DNA reads TGCGCCAGCAGCCAAGATTGGGGGCCAGATGAGCAGTTCTTC.